This T cell receptor (beta chain) was identified in a study of beta chain features in type 1 diabetes. Whole-study findings and limits: A pattern of fewer insertions and more deletions at VDJ junctions was seen in type 1 diabetes patients. All four CD4+ subsets from Type 1 diabetes patients carried moderately but significantly shorter TCRB CDR3s. PCR could preferentially amplify shorter templates, alike in patients and controls.

Germline V lookup: CDR1 SGHRS, CDR2 YFSETQ. The CDR3 length is 13 residues. Trimming removed 5 bases from V and 4 bases from J, with 12 bases in between. A few counts support this clone. The antigen is unknown. What was sequenced were expressed TCRB transcripts, since all of the isolated RNA had been reverse transcribed. Sequencing was performed with immunoSEQ multiplex PCR; in TCRdb, only in-frame clones are kept and a portion is missing. The repertoire holds 100,000 to 150,000 clones, with about 10% as singletons. The clonotype was recovered from a man aged 25-45 years with type 1 diabetes. This sequence joins TRBV5-1 and TRBJ2-5; D is perhaps TRBD2 (5 bases). Material for sequencing was central memory CD4+ T cells from blood. CDR3 sequence: CASRGLDGETQYF. The DNA of the CDR3 is TGCGCCAGCAGAGGACTGGACGGAGAGACCCAGTACTTC.